The 11 T cell receptor beta chains below come from one sample, sequenced in a study of shared T cell receptors in the human thymus. Some clones are missing from TCRdb's copy, which holds only in-frame ones; the method was immunoSEQ multiplex PCR. The table includes about 660,000 clones, about 90% detected once. The sample also formed part of further work on human thymus T cells.

Sequenced: thymocytes. These receptors came from a boy under two years old with a congenital heart defect.

Only a few counts were recorded for this clone. CDR3 in amino acids: CASSQDEAGRLTEAFF. CDR3 bases: TGCGCCAGCAGCCAAGATGAGGCAGGGAGGCTGACTGAAGCTTTCTTT. The rearrangement links TRBV4-3 to TRBJ1-1, with D possibly matching TRBD1 (5 bases). V lost 0 bases and J lost 5, with 16 bases in between. Germline loops: CDR1 LGHNA, CDR2 YSLEER. This CDR3 has 16 residues.

The chain combines TRBV29-1 with TRBJ2-5; 9 bases align to TRBD2. This CDR3 comprises 12 residues. From germline, CDR1 is SQVTM and CDR2 ANQGSEA. The trim removed 5 bases at V and 2 bases at J, leaving 0 bases unmatched. The CDR3 coding sequence is TGCAGCGTTCTAGCGGGGCAAGAGACCCAGTACTTC. Translated, it gives CSVLAGQETQYF. Combining the CDR3 with reference TRBV29-1 and TRBJ2-5 gives the whole variable domain SAVISQKPSRDICQRGTSLTIQCQVDSQVTMMFWYRQQPGQSLTLIATANQGSEATYESGFVIDKFPISRPNLTFSTLTVSNMSPEDSSIYLCSVLAGQETQYFGPGTRLLVL.

This clone was seen a few times. The J gene is TRBJ1-3, the V gene TRBV28, with TRBD1 as a possible D gene (5 bases). V dropped 0 bases and J dropped 2 bases, with 11 bases sitting between them. Germline values: CDR1 MDHEN, CDR2 SYDVKM. There are 16 residues in the CDR3. The CDR3 sequence: CASSLWGGDAGNTIYF. CDR3 DNA sequence: TGTGCCAGCAGTTTATGGGGAGGGGATGCTGGAAACACCATATATTTT.

CDR3: CATRGTGLYEQYF. The CDR3 nucleotides read TGTGCCACCAGAGGGACAGGACTATACGAGCAGTACTTC. The chain employs TRBV27 and TRBJ2-7; 8 positions match TRBD1. The CDR3 totals 13 residues. J gave up 4 bases and V 10 bases, and 9 bases lay outside the gene matches. The germline CDR1 and CDR2 sequences are MNHEY and SMNVEV (reference sequence).

V is TRBV19 and J is TRBJ1-5; D is unresolved. Per the germline V gene, CDR1 is LNHDA and CDR2 is SQIVND (reference sequence). This CDR3 region has 15 residues. V lost 4 bases and J lost 2, with 12 bases in between. The CDR3 loop reads CASSTWEGRNQPQHF. CDR3 nucleotides: TGTGCCAGTAGTACCTGGGAGGGTCGCAATCAGCCCCAGCATTTT.

This chain uses TRBV4-3 with TRBJ2-4, with TRBD1 identical over 7 bases. Germline values: CDR1 LGHNA, CDR2 YSLEER. The trim removed 0 bases at V and 4 bases at J, leaving 3 bases unmatched. This CDR3 comprises 15 residues. In nucleotides, the CDR3 is TGCGCCAGCAGCCAAGATTCACAGGGGAAAAACATTCAGTACTTC. Amino acid sequence: CASSQDSQGKNIQYF.

This chain joins TRBV19 and TRBJ1-6, with 8 bases lining up with TRBD1. This CDR3 has 14 residues. V gave up 5 bases and J gave up 8 bases; unmatched junction bases: 5. Per the germline V gene, CDR1 is LNHDA and CDR2 is SQIVND (reference sequence). The CDR3 nucleotides read TGTGCCAGTAGTCGACAGGGGTTGCATTCACCCCTCCACTTT. It codes for CASSRQGLHSPLHF.

Points on this clone: Different DNA sequences within this sample yield the same CDR3. The chain has TRBV18 and TRBJ1-6, with 8 bases fitting TRBD1. Germline values: CDR1 KGHSH, CDR2 LQKENI. The CDR3 is 14 amino acids. With V trimmed by 3 bases and J by 10 bases, 5 bases remained unmatched. The CDR3 spells CASSPTGGNSPLHF. In nucleotides, the CDR3 is TGTGCCAGCTCACCTACAGGGGGGAACTCACCCCTCCACTTT. Full variable domain (remainder filled in from reference TRBV18 and TRBJ1-6): NAGVMQNPRHLVRRRGQEARLRCSPMKGHSHVYWYRQLPEEGLKFMVYLQKENIIDESGMPKERFSAEFPKEGPSILRIQQVVRGDSAAYFCASSPTGGNSPLHFGNGTRLTVT.

The rearrangement joins TRBV5-1 to TRBJ2-3, with D possibly TRBD1 on 8 matching bases. Germline V gene sequence: CDR1 SGHRS, CDR2 YFSETQ. CDR3 length: 16 residues. V was trimmed by 3 bases and J by 4 bases, leaving 18 bases between them. Here the CDR3 reads CASSSIQGGKADTQYF. Here the CDR3 DNA reads TGCGCCAGCAGCTCCATACAGGGGGGGAAGGCAGATACGCAGTATTTT.

CDR3 protein: CASSQDWDFSGEGYEQYF. The CDR3 nucleotides read TGCGCCAGCAGCCAAGATTGGGACTTCAGCGGGGAGGGGTACGAGCAGTACTTC. The rearrangement joins TRBV4-3 to TRBJ2-7, with 7 positions matching TRBD2. CDR1 is LGHNA, CDR2 YSLEER, per germline. J gave up 4 bases and V 0 bases, and 15 bases lay outside the gene matches. This CDR3 is built from 18 residues.

The genes are TRBV27 and TRBJ1-6; D gene uncertain. Trimming took 2 bases from V and 4 from J, leaving 24 bases between them. CDR1 and CDR2 from the germline V gene are MNHEY and SMNVEV (reference sequence). The length of the CDR3 is 20 residues. CDR3 sequence: CASSLTSHRGPAAYNSPLHF. In DNA form, the CDR3 reads TGTGCCAGCAGTTTAACCTCCCACCGGGGTCCCGCGGCTTATAATTCACCCCTCCACTTT.